Sequencing of this T cell receptor (beta chain) was carried out in a study of shared clonotypes between healthy human individuals. Across the study: Each donor's CD4 naive and CD4 memory cells filled three plates apiece, CD8 naive two, and CD8 memory one.

This clone has just one count. The assay used deep level. The authors split each subset's genomic DNA evenly across several immunoSEQ plates. Profiled with immunoSEQ multiplex PCR; TCRdb holds only in-frame clones, not every one. This sample has just over 2,000,000 clones, with about 95% found just once. Naivety among CD8 cells was defined by CD45RO negativity and positive CCR7 selection, thereby excluding terminally differentiated effector memory CD45RA+ cells. The donors, healthy adults who were HIV-negative, had experienced no recent acute infections or vaccinations. The sequencing sample was made of naive CD8+ T cells sorted from blood. The clonotype originates from a man aged 18 to 30 in good health.

The CDR3 DNA follows: TGCGCCAGCAGCGAAACAGCCTTGACGGGACTAGCGGGAGGAGGAGAGACCCAGTACTTC. Its protein product is CASSETALTGLAGGGETQYF. V usage is TRBV4-3 and J usage is TRBJ2-5; 15 nucleotides match TRBD2. CDR3 length: 20 amino acids. CDR1 LGHNA and CDR2 YSLEER come from the germline V gene. With 5 bases clipped from V and 4 bases from J, the junction kept 17 bases outside the gene matches.